A single sample is the source of the 17 T cell receptor beta chains below, sequenced in a study of shared clonotypes between healthy human individuals. Clones were read by immunoSEQ multiplex PCR, and TCRdb kept only the in-frame ones, dropping some. The sample has approximately 2,000,000 clones, roughly 93% seen once. Terminally differentiated effector memory CD45RA+ cells were excluded from the naive CD8 cells, which were CD45RO-negative and positively selected for CCR7. The specimen was naive CD8+ T cells from PBMCs. These receptors all stem from a man aged 18-30 years in good health. Some clones in this sample may be carry-over from other donors' samples.

V usage is TRBV19 and J usage is TRBJ1-2; possibly TRBD1 for D (5 bases). The CDR3 runs to 13 residues. The V end was cut by 7 bases, the J end by 13 bases, with 22 bases between. The V gene's germline CDR1 is LNHDA and CDR2 SQIVND (reference sequence). The CDR3 nucleotides read TGTGCCAGTAACGACCTCCCCGGGACGCCGGGCACCTTC. Translation: CASNDLPGTPGTF.

The V call is TRBV27, the J call TRBJ2-4; a weak D match, TRBD2 (5 bases). V gave up 2 bases and J gave up 3 bases, with 11 bases separating them. The CDR3 is 15 amino acids. The germline V gene encodes CDR1 MNHEY and CDR2 SMNVEV (reference sequence). The DNA for the CDR3 is TGTGCCAGCAGTTTAGTCCCCGGGAACAAAAACATTCAGTACTTC. Residues: CASSLVPGNKNIQYF.

The genes are TRBV2 and TRBJ2-5; D could derive from TRBD1 or TRBD2 (5 bases each). The ends were cut back, 6 bases at V and 9 bases at J, with 20 bases in the middle. The CDR3 is 14 residues long. The germline CDR1 and CDR2 sequences are SNHLY and FYNNEI. In DNA form, the CDR3 reads TGTGCCAGCAGGGGGACCCCGGCCCCTATGTCCCAGTACTTC. It translates to CASRGTPAPMSQYF.

V gene TRBV14 combines with J gene TRBJ1-1, with D unclear. CDR3 length equals 14 residues. Trimming shortened V by 2 bases and J by 1 base, and 8 bases separated the two germline ends. Germline-derived CDR1 and CDR2 are SGHDN and FVKESK. The CDR3 reads CASSQSLGNTEAFF. CDR3 coding DNA: TGTGCCAGCAGCCAATCTCTTGGGAACACTGAAGCTTTCTTT. The full variable domain, rest sourced from reference TRBV14 and TRBJ1-1, is EAGVTQFPSHSVIEKGQTVTLRCDPISGHDNLYWYRRVMGKEIKFLLHFVKESKQDESGMPNNRFLAERTGGTYSTLKVQPAELEDSGVYFCASSQSLGNTEAFFGQGTRLTVV.

The chain couples TRBV5-4 to TRBJ2-7; 7 positions match TRBD1. J was trimmed by 5 bases and V by 3 bases; bases with no gene match: 11. This CDR3 is built from 15 residues. Germline assignment: CDR1 SGHNT and CDR2 YYREEE (reference sequence). Here the CDR3 reads CASSYEKGANHEQYF. The CDR3 DNA is TGTGCCAGCAGCTACGAGAAGGGGGCGAACCACGAGCAGTACTTC.

The chain carries TRBV15 and TRBJ2-7; 7 positions match TRBD2. This CDR3 has 17 residues. Germline V gene lookup returns CDR1 LNHNV and CDR2 YYDKDF (reference sequence). Losses at the gene ends were 2 bases for V and 2 bases for J; bases not matched to a gene: 12. The CDR3 sequence: CATSRTRSSGIPYEQYF. CDR3 bases: TGTGCCACCAGCAGAACCCGATCTAGCGGAATTCCCTACGAGCAGTACTTC. Full variable domain (rest looked up from reference TRBV15 and TRBJ2-7): DAMVIQNPRYQVTQFGKPVTLSCSQTLNHNVMYWYQQKSSQAPKLLFHYYDKDFNNEADTPDNFQSRRPNTSFCFLDIRSPGLGDTAMYLCATSRTRSSGIPYEQYFGPGTRLTVT.

This clone was counted between two and nine times. V usage is TRBV27 and J usage is TRBJ2-7; D perhaps matches TRBD2 (6 bases). The ends were cut back, 2 bases at V and 4 bases at J, with 12 bases in the middle. The germline V gene encodes CDR1 MNHEY and CDR2 SMNVEV (reference sequence). The CDR3 covers 14 residues. CDR3 loop: CASSLQAGRYEQYF. The CDR3 DNA follows: TGTGCCAGCAGTTTACAGGCAGGGAGGTACGAGCAGTACTTC.

V usage is TRBV7-9 and J usage is TRBJ1-1; no clear D gene. V dropped 5 bases and J dropped 5 bases, with 15 bases sitting between them. The CDR3 runs 14 residues. The V gene's germline CDR1 is SEHNR and CDR2 FQNEAQ (reference sequence). This CDR3 reads CASSPTYSETEAFF. The CDR3 region has the DNA TGTGCCAGCAGCCCGACGTACTCGGAAACTGAAGCTTTCTTT.

The chain has TRBV28 and TRBJ2-1; 15 nucleotides line up with TRBD2. CDR1 and CDR2 from the germline V gene are MDHEN and SYDVKM. The CDR3 is 19 residues long. With V trimmed by 4 bases and J by 2 bases, 9 bases remained unmatched. The CDR3 loop reads CASSSYPGLAGGPYNEQFF. CDR3 nucleotides: TGTGCCAGCAGTTCTTACCCCGGACTAGCGGGAGGGCCCTACAATGAGCAGTTCTTC.

J is TRBJ2-1 and V is TRBV5-1, with TRBD2 matching over 13 bases. This CDR3 is built from 15 residues. The V and J ends lost 1 base and 6 bases, in that order; junction bases with no gene match: 1. Germline lookup yields CDR1 SGHRS and CDR2 YFSETQ. The CDR3 nucleotides read TGCGCCAGCAGCTTGAGGACTAGCGGGAGCAATGAGCAGTTCTTC. Amino acid sequence: CASSLRTSGSNEQFF.

This chain connects TRBV19 to TRBJ1-1, with D unresolved. Germline loops: CDR1 LNHDA, CDR2 SQIVND (reference sequence). V lost 3 bases to trimming and J lost 7 bases, with 18 bases between them. The CDR3 totals 15 residues. CDR3 coding DNA: TGTGCCAGTAGTATTGACTCCGGATCCCTTATTGAAGCTTTCTTT. Its translation is CASSIDSGSLIEAFF.

The chain carries TRBV7-9 and TRBJ2-5, with 12 bases that match TRBD2. The CDR3 covers 15 residues. V was pared by 4 bases and J by 5 bases, with 5 bases of the junction left unmatched. Germline V gene data show CDR1 as SEHNR and CDR2 as FQNEAQ (reference sequence). The CDR3, as DNA: TGTGCCAGCAGCTCGACTAGCGGGAGTAGGGAGACCCAGTACTTC. This gives the protein CASSSTSGSRETQYF.

The rearrangement joins TRBV19 to TRBJ2-7; D is perhaps TRBD2 (6 bases). V was pared by 3 bases and J by 1 base, with 25 bases between. Per the germline V gene, CDR1 is LNHDA and CDR2 is SQIVND (reference sequence). The CDR3 runs to 19 residues. As DNA, the CDR3 is TGTGCCAGTAGTATTCGATACCCCCCCCGCGGGGTTGGGTCCTACGAGCAGTACTTC. Its protein is CASSIRYPPRGVGSYEQYF. The variable domain in full, completed from reference TRBV19 and TRBJ2-7, reads DGGITQSPKYLFRKEGQNVTLSCEQNLNHDAMYWYRQDPGQGLRLIYYSQIVNDFQKGDIAEGYSVSREKKESFPLTVTSAQKNPTAFYLCASSIRYPPRGVGSYEQYFGPGTRLTVT.

V and J are TRBV5-1 and TRBJ2-1; unclear D gene. Trimming removed 4 bases from V and 0 bases from J, with 14 bases in between. The CDR3 has 16 amino acids. Germline lookup yields CDR1 SGHRS and CDR2 YFSETQ. As DNA, the CDR3 is TGCGCCAGCAGCCCATTATTGGCGGCCTCCTACAATGAGCAGTTCTTC. Protein: CASSPLLAASYNEQFF.

V and J are TRBV4-2 and TRBJ1-3; D is possibly TRBD1 (5 bases). The germline V gene has CDR1 LGHNA and CDR2 YNFKEQ. V was cut by 0 bases and J by 4 bases, with 16 bases left in between. CDR3 size: 17 residues. As DNA, the CDR3 is TGTGCCAGCAGCCAAGATAGAGCAGGGAAAACGGGAAACACCATATATTTT. It yields the protein CASSQDRAGKTGNTIYF.

The chain joins TRBV28 to TRBJ2-3; D ambiguous. The CDR3 has 18 amino acids. CDR1 MDHEN and CDR2 SYDVKM come from the germline V gene. With 5 bases removed from V and 5 bases from J, the gap between germline ends came to 26 bases. The CDR3 coding sequence is TGTGCCAGCAGTCCGAGATACTCACTCCAGGTTCTTGGAGATACGCAGTATTTT. Translating it yields CASSPRYSLQVLGDTQYF.

The table lists this clone with a count of one. CDR3 bases: TGTGCCAGCACCCAGACCCGGGGGCTGGGAAACACCATATATTTT. Protein sequence: CASTQTRGLGNTIYF. The chain links TRBV5-5 to TRBJ1-3, with D tentatively TRBD1 (6 bases). Germline V gene data show CDR1 as SGHKS and CDR2 as YYEKEE (reference sequence). The CDR3 is 15 residues long. Trimming shortened V by 6 bases and J by 4 bases, and 17 bases separated the two germline ends.